This T cell receptor (beta chain) was recovered during a study of long-term antiretroviral therapy in people with HIV. For the study at large: Initial samples were collected about a decade before the 2015 immediate-ART recommendation. Study-level findings and limits: Control repertoires displayed wider CDR3 length ranges than the HIV repertoires. Following ART, diversity rose but still fell short of transplant donor controls.

Germline CDR1 and CDR2: SGHDT and YYEEEE. The V end was cut by 4 bases, the J end by 1 base, with 15 bases between. This CDR3 has 15 amino acids. This clone appeared a few times. Its antigen remains unknown. At survey level, the immunoSEQ assay was run in its v3.0 version. The target of sequencing was about 40,000-55,000 T-cell genomes per sample. Repertoires were generated with immunoSEQ multiplex PCR, while TCRdb's copy carries only in-frame clones and drops some. The sample lists some 22,000 clones, 85% occurring once. This sequence joins TRBV5-6 and TRBJ2-7; the D gene is possibly TRBD2 (6 bases). The sequencing here drew on unsorted PBMCs, taken roughly 4 years after starting antiretroviral therapy. The receptor's source is a young man with HIV. CDR3 residues: CASSIRDSQSYEQYF. DNA for the CDR3: TGTGCCAGCAGCATCCGGGACTCCCAGTCCTACGAGCAGTACTTC. The full variable domain, in which reference TRBV5-6 and TRBJ2-7 provide the parts outside the CDR3, is DAGVTQSPTHLIKTRGQQVTLRCSPKSGHDTVSWYQQALGQGPQFIFQYYEEEERQRGNFPDRFSGHQFPNYSSELNVNALLLGDSALYLCASSIRDSQSYEQYFGPGTRLTVT.